This TCR beta chain stems from a study of blood T cell repertoires in COVID-19. Study-level background: Samples came from the United States, Italy and Spain, spanning acute and convalescent COVID-19. Sources were T cells, B-cell-depleted T cells, or PBMCs; the material itself was cDNA or gDNA.

TCRdb's table, derived via immunoSEQ multiplex PCR, lists solely in-frame clones and lacks some. The sample has about 300,000 clones; about 88% are singletons. Germline-derived CDR1 and CDR2 are ENHRY and SYGVKD. Unmatched junction bases numbered 12, after V lost 8 bases and J lost 5 bases. The CDR3 covers 14 residues. This clonotype was sampled from a man in his 70s with acute or convalescent COVID-19. The chain couples TRBV10-3 to TRBJ2-7, with 7 bases matching TRBD1. Sequencing was done on a sample of peripheral blood. CDR3 coding DNA: TGTGCCATCCTTCCCGAAGGGGGCCGCGACGAGCAGTACTTC. It codes for CAILPEGGRDEQYF.